The 17 T cell receptor beta chains below were found in one sample sequenced in a study of cytomegalovirus exposure and HLA in healthy donors (dated by TCRdb to 2016 to 2017). The library was obtained by the immunoSEQ multiplex PCR assay. For the multiplex PCR, a mixture combining 60 forward primers for TCR Vbeta segments and 13 reverse primers for TCR Jbeta segments was used. This is the immuneACCESS table as TCRdb keeps it, with only in-frame sequences that have V and J called. A part of the clones is gone; compared with another copy, unresolved V genes explain less than half, and the rest is unexplained. In this sample the table shows tens of thousands of clones, about two thirds of which occur a single time. Of the sample, 6.9% falls within the top ten clones. The sequenced material came from PBMCs. The source of these receptors is a woman between 45 and 65 years old in good health and CMV-seropositive.

The rearrangement uses TRBV9 and TRBJ2-5; maybe TRBD2 (6 bases). V was cut by 3 bases and J by 2 bases, with 17 bases left in between. Germline V CDR1 and CDR2: SGDLS, YYNGEE. The CDR3 totals 16 residues. The CDR3: CASSAFWGETQETQYF. The CDR3, as DNA: TGTGCCAGCAGCGCCTTTTGGGGGGAGACTCAAGAGACCCAGTACTTC.

The chain carries TRBV5-1 and TRBJ1-2, with D maybe TRBD1 (6 bases). The CDR3 is made up of 14 amino acids. Trimming removed 0 bases at V and 1 base at J, with 7 bases between. Looked up from germline, CDR1 is SGHRS and CDR2 is YFSETQ. Here the CDR3 DNA reads TGCGCCAGCAGCTTGGGGGACAATAACTATGGCTACACCTTC. Its protein product is CASSLGDNNYGYTF.

This sequence joins TRBV5-5 and TRBJ1-2; 7 bases line up with TRBD1. J lost 2 bases, V lost 9 bases, and 4 bases had no gene match. The CDR3 sequence is 12 residues long. Germline CDR1 SGHKS, CDR2 YYEKEE (reference sequence). Here the CDR3 DNA reads TGTGCCACCCAGGGGGTCAACTATGGCTACACCTTC. This sequence encodes CATQGVNYGYTF. The entire variable domain, with the rest obtained from reference TRBV5-5 and TRBJ1-2, is as follows: DAGVTQSPTHLIKTRGQQVTLRCSPISGHKSVSWYQQVLGQGPQFIFQYYEKEERGRGNFPDRFSARQFPNYSSELNVNALLLGDSALYLCATQGVNYGYTFGSGTRLTVV.

Details on this clone: Germline and junction disagree at one end, which may indicate a read error. The CDR3: CSSGHYRDRAEKLFF. The CDR3 nucleotides are TGTTCCAGCGGCCATTACCGGGACAGAGCTGAAAAACTGTTTTTT. This chain links TRBV7-9 with TRBJ1-4; 7 bases align to TRBD1. CDR3 length: 15 residues. Germline V gene lookup returns CDR1 SEHNR and CDR2 FQNEAQ (reference sequence).

This clone was observed a single time. J is TRBJ1-2 and V is TRBV6-5, with a weak D call TRBD1 (5 bases). V dropped 6 bases and J dropped 8 bases, with 19 bases sitting between them. The germline CDR1 and CDR2 sequences are MNHEY and SVGAGI. This CDR3 comprises 14 residues. CDR3 DNA sequence: TGTGCCAGCAGAACCACAGGAACAGTCGGGGGCTACACCTTC. It yields the protein CASRTTGTVGGYTF.

V gene TRBV19 combines with J gene TRBJ1-5; 7 bases are a match to TRBD1. This CDR3 comprises 17 residues. Per the germline V gene, CDR1 is LNHDA and CDR2 is SQIVND (reference sequence). J gave up 7 bases and V 3 bases, and 15 bases lay outside the gene matches. The CDR3 DNA follows: TGTGCCAGTAGTATCTCGTGGGTAAACAGGGGCTGGCAGCCCCAGCATTTT. Encoded protein: CASSISWVNRGWQPQHF.

The J gene is TRBJ1-3, the V gene TRBV4-2; no definite D call. V was pared by 1 base and J by 1 base, with 14 bases between. Germline V gives CDR1 LGHNA, CDR2 YNFKEQ. The CDR3 is 17 residues long. The CDR3 here is CASSQGSGRLSGNTIYF. The CDR3 nucleotides are TGTGCCAGCAGCCAAGGCTCAGGCCGCCTGTCTGGAAACACCATATATTTT.

This chain connects TRBV5-1 to TRBJ1-4; 10 nucleotides line up with TRBD1. The CDR3 consists of 17 residues. Germline trimming cut 4 bases from V and 10 bases from J; bases unmatched to any gene: 16. Germline assignment: CDR1 SGHRS and CDR2 YFSETQ. As DNA, the CDR3 is TGCGCCAGCAGCCTGGCCGCCTCCGGGACAGGGGCGGTAAAACTGTTTTTT. It codes for CASSLAASGTGAVKLFF.

This clone was recorded only once. The sample holds other DNA sequences that translate to the same CDR3. This sequence joins TRBV6-1 and TRBJ1-4; TRBD1 aligns across 7 bases. The germline V gene has CDR1 MNHNS and CDR2 SASEGT. The CDR3 is made up of 11 amino acids. The trim removed 10 bases at V and 12 bases at J, leaving 8 bases unmatched. This CDR3 is CATGQARQLFF. The CDR3 DNA is TGTGCCACAGGACAGGCCAGGCAACTGTTTTTT.

The chain links TRBV5-6 to TRBJ2-7; D is uncertain. The CDR3 is 14 residues long. CDR1 and CDR2 (germline): SGHDT, YYEEEE. The germline V and J ends were trimmed by 0 bases and 3 bases, with 10 bases remaining between them. CDR3 sequence (DNA): TGTGCCAGCAGCTTGGGGGGAAACGACTACGAGCAGTACGTC. It translates to CASSLGGNDYEQYV.

This chain connects TRBV13 to TRBJ2-1; TRBD2 agrees at 10 bases. V trimming: 1 base; J trimming: 9 bases; junction bases outside the gene matches: 6. Germline assignment: CDR1 PRHDT and CDR2 FYEKMQ (reference sequence). The CDR3 runs 15 residues. The CDR3 protein is CASSLEQRGGVEQFF. Here the CDR3 DNA reads TGTGCCAGCAGCTTAGAACAGCGGGGGGGCGTTGAGCAGTTCTTC.

The chain joins TRBV18 to TRBJ1-2; no firm D call. This CDR3 contains 16 residues. Germline V lookup: CDR1 KGHSH, CDR2 LQKENI. V was pared by 3 bases and J by 4 bases, with 18 bases between. The CDR3 region is CASSPVDSGGSYGYTF. CDR3 nucleotide sequence: TGTGCCAGCTCACCGGTTGACTCAGGAGGGAGCTATGGCTACACCTTC.

The J gene is TRBJ2-2, the V gene TRBV4-1; 11 bases match TRBD2. With 1 base clipped from V and 5 bases from J, the junction kept 9 bases outside the gene matches. CDR3 length equals 18 residues. Germline CDR1 and CDR2: MGHRA and YSYEKL. CDR3 region: CASSQGTSGPMRTGELFF. The CDR3 DNA reads TGCGCCAGCAGCCAAGGGACTAGCGGGCCGATGAGGACCGGGGAGCTGTTTTTT.

The rearrangement joins TRBV6-5 to TRBJ2-7; 7 bases match TRBD1. The J segment lost 3 bases and the V segment lost 5 bases, leaving 10 bases of the junction unmatched. This CDR3 has 15 amino acids. CDR1 is MNHEY, CDR2 SVGAGI, per germline. DNA for the CDR3: TGTGCCAGCAGTAACACAGGGGTAGGCGACTACGAGCAGTACTTC. Translation gives CASSNTGVGDYEQYF.

The chain carries TRBV10-1 and TRBJ2-2, with 9 bases lining up with TRBD2. The V gene's germline CDR1 is WNHNN and CDR2 SYGVQD (reference sequence). The length of the CDR3 is 13 residues. V shed 6 bases and J 8 bases; nucleotides not matched to a gene: 4. CDR3 DNA: TGCGCCAGCAGAACCGGACTAGCGGGGGAGCTGTTTTTT. Encoded protein: CASRTGLAGELFF.

The chain has TRBV4-1 and TRBJ2-4; 7 bases are a match to TRBD2. The CDR3 is made up of 18 amino acids. Germline CDR1 is MGHRA and CDR2 is YSYEKL. The J segment lost 5 bases and the V segment lost 3 bases, leaving 16 bases of the junction unmatched. CDR3 loop: CASSHLLLLRGKENIQYF. The CDR3 nucleotides read TGCGCCAGCAGCCATTTACTTCTGCTGCGGGGGAAGGAAAACATTCAGTACTTC.

In regard to this clone: The sample holds other DNA sequences that translate to the same CDR3. The chain is built from TRBV9 and TRBJ1-2; D is unresolved. The germline V gene has CDR1 SGDLS and CDR2 YYNGEE. V shed 2 bases and J shed 7 bases, with 15 bases lying between them. The CDR3 has 14 amino acids. CDR3 region: CASSVVHRAGGYTF. CDR3 nucleotides: TGTGCCAGCAGCGTGGTGCATCGGGCGGGTGGCTACACCTTC.